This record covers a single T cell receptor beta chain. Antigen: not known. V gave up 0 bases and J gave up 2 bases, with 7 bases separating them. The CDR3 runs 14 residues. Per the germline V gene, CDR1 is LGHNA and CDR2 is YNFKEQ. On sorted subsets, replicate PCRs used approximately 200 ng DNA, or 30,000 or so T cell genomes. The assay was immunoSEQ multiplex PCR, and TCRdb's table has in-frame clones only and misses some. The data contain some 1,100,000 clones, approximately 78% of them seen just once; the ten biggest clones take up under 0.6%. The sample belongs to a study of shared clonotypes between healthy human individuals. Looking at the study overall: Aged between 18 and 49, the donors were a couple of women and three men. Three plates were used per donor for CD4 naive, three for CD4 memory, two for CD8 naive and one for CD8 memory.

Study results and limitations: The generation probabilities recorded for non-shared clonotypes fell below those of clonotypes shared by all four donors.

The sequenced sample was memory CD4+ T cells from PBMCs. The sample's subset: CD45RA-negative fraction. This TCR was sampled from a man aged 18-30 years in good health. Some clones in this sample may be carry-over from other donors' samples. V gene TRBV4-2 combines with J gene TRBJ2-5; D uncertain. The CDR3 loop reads CASSQDQAQETQYF. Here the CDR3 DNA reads TGTGCCAGCAGCCAAGATCAGGCTCAAGAGACCCAGTACTTC.